This T cell receptor beta chain was documented in a study of control samples from healthy donors and cancer patients. This clone was counted only a few times. Measured with immunoSEQ multiplex PCR; TCRdb has only the in-frame clones, and not every one. The sample gives about 93,000 clones, roughly 90% of which show up once; around 15% is in the top ten. Germline assignment: CDR1 MGHRA and CDR2 YSYEKL. V lost 4 bases to trimming and J lost 7 bases; unmatched junction nucleotides: 5. This CDR3 has 15 amino acids. The TCR originated in a woman aged 70-85 years in good health. The sequencing input was blood. The chain recombines TRBV4-1 with TRBJ1-6; 9 bases match TRBD1. CDR3 region: CASSPAGTGNSPLHF. CDR3 DNA: TGCGCCAGCAGCCCCGCAGGGACAGGGAATTCACCCCTCCACTTT.